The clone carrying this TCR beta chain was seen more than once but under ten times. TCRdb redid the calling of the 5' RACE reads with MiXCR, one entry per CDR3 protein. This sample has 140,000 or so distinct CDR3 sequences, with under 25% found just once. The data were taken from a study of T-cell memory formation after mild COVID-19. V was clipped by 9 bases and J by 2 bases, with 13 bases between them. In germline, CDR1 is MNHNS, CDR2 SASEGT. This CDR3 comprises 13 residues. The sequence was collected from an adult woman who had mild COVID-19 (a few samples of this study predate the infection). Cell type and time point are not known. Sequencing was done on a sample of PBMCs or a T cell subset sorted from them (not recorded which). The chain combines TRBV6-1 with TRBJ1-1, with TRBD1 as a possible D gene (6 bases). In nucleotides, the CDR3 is TGTGCCAGTAACAGGGAGGGTAACACTGAAGCTTTCTTT. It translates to CASNREGNTEAFF.